Below, 20 T cell receptor beta chains from the same sample are listed, as sequenced in a study of shared clonotypes between healthy human individuals. The data were produced by immunoSEQ multiplex PCR, yet TCRdb's version contains in-frame clones alone and is incomplete. Of 2.3 million or so clones listed, more than 85% are singletons. Sequencing was done on a sample of naive CD4+ T cells from PBMCs. Subset indicated: CD45RA+ positively selected. The receptor source for this set is a man aged 18 to 30 in good health. Some clones in this sample may be carry-over from other donors' samples.

The chain links TRBV4-2 to TRBJ1-1, with 9 nucleotides matching TRBD1. Trimming cost V 6 bases and J 5 bases; bases outside gene matches: 7. CDR1 and CDR2 from the germline V gene are LGHNA and YNFKEQ. CDR3 length equals 14 residues. The CDR3 loop reads CASRIQGAGTEAFF. The CDR3 DNA is TGTGCCAGCAGGATACAGGGGGCGGGTACTGAAGCTTTCTTT.

In its sample, this clone was seen once. The chain combines TRBV5-1 with TRBJ2-7; tentative D call: TRBD1 (6 bases). This CDR3 has 15 residues. Germline CDR1 is SGHRS and CDR2 is YFSETQ. Trimming pared 1 base from V and 4 bases from J, leaving 15 bases between. CDR3 sequence: CASSLIGARGYEQYF. CDR3 DNA sequence: TGCGCCAGCAGCTTGATAGGGGCTAGGGGGTACGAGCAGTACTTC.

This rearrangement joins TRBV9 to TRBJ1-3, with D maybe TRBD1 (6 bases). Trimming cost V 4 bases and J 2 bases, with 13 bases left between them. This CDR3 has 15 residues. Germline CDR1 reads SGDLS; CDR2 reads YYNGEE. The CDR3 protein is CASSSGDNPGNTIYF. Here the CDR3 DNA reads TGTGCCAGCAGCTCCGGGGACAACCCTGGAAACACCATATATTTT.

As regards this clone: This specimen includes other DNA sequences encoding the same CDR3. The chain employs TRBV29-1 and TRBJ2-3; a possible D gene is TRBD1 (5 bases). CDR3 length equals 12 residues. V lost 6 bases, J lost 0 bases, and 7 bases lay in between. Germline-derived CDR1 and CDR2 are SQVTM and ANQGSEA. For the CDR3, the DNA is TGCAGCGTATCAGGGAGCACAGATACGCAGTATTTT. Its translation is CSVSGSTDTQYF.

This chain joins TRBV29-1 and TRBJ2-7; D is unclear. Looked up from germline, CDR1 is SQVTM and CDR2 is ANQGSEA. V lost 4 bases and J 5 bases, leaving 12 bases between the germline ends. This CDR3 has 12 residues. CDR3 nucleotide sequence: TGCAGCGTTGTTCTCCCTTCGGACGAGCAGTACTTC. Its translation is CSVVLPSDEQYF.

V is TRBV7-9 and J is TRBJ1-1; tentative D call: TRBD1 (5 bases). Germline CDR1 reads SEHNR; CDR2 reads FQNEAQ (reference sequence). V lost 3 bases and J lost 3, with 11 bases in between. CDR3 length: 14 amino acids. DNA for the CDR3: TGTGCCAGCAGCTTGACGATGGGGGACACTGAAGCTTTCTTT. Its translation is CASSLTMGDTEAFF.

The chain uses TRBV30 and TRBJ2-7; D perhaps matches TRBD1 (6 bases). This CDR3 comprises 13 residues. Trimming stripped 4 bases from V and 2 bases from J, with 12 bases between. Germline CDR1 and CDR2: GTSNPN and SVGIG (reference sequence). CDR3 bases: TGTGCCTGGAATTTACAGGGACCCTACGAGCAGTACTTC. Amino acid sequence: CAWNLQGPYEQYF.

CDR3 loop: CSVATGIYNEQFF. The CDR3 DNA reads TGCAGCGTTGCGACAGGTATTTACAATGAGCAGTTCTTC. This chain links TRBV29-1 with TRBJ2-1; tentative D call: TRBD1 (6 bases). The CDR3 runs 13 residues. Germline V gene data show CDR1 as SQVTM and CDR2 as ANQGSEA. Trimming cost V 4 bases and J 4 bases, with 11 bases left between them.

This chain joins TRBV5-1 and TRBJ2-3, with TRBD2 matching 10 bases. Per the germline V gene, CDR1 is SGHRS and CDR2 is YFSETQ. The CDR3 runs to 16 residues. The CDR3 DNA sequence: TGCGCGGCAAGCAAGGGAGCGGGAGGGTTGACAGATACGCAGTATTTT. This sequence encodes CAASKGAGGLTDTQYF.

The V gene is TRBV5-1, the J gene TRBJ2-2, with 10 bases lining up with TRBD1. The junction had 6 bases not matched to a gene; V was cut back by 4 bases and J by 3 bases. Germline V gene data show CDR1 as SGHRS and CDR2 as YFSETQ. The CDR3 runs 16 residues. The CDR3 bases are TGCGCCAGCAGCGCCCAGGGACAGGGGCACACCGGGGAGCTGTTTTTT. Its translation: CASSAQGQGHTGELFF.

The gene calls are TRBV13 and TRBJ2-5; TRBD1 or TRBD2 may be the D gene (5 bases each). There are 15 residues in the CDR3. Trimming shortened V by 6 bases and J by 5 bases, and 19 bases separated the two germline ends. The germline V gene encodes CDR1 PRHDT and CDR2 FYEKMQ (reference sequence). The CDR3 protein is CASSPKRGWSETQYF. The CDR3 DNA reads TGTGCCAGCAGTCCCAAGAGGGGCTGGTCGGAGACCCAGTACTTC.

This clone was recorded a few times. This chain connects TRBV19 to TRBJ1-5, with D hard to call. Germline CDR1 is LNHDA and CDR2 is SQIVND (reference sequence). The V end was cut by 5 bases, the J end by 3 bases, with 11 bases between. The CDR3 extends over 14 amino acids. Written as DNA, the CDR3 is TGTGCCAGTAGTTTATGGGGATACAATCAGCCCCAGCATTTT. It translates to CASSLWGYNQPQHF.

With regard to this clone: Other DNA sequences of this sample code for an identical CDR3. The rearrangement uses TRBV9 and TRBJ1-1, with a tentative D call TRBD1 (5 bases). CDR1 and CDR2 from the germline V gene are SGDLS and YYNGEE. The CDR3 extends over 15 amino acids. The V gene lost 0 bases and the J gene lost 3 bases, with 12 bases spanning the gap. CDR3 region: CASSVDGGRDTEAFF. As DNA, the CDR3 is TGTGCCAGCAGCGTAGACGGGGGAAGGGACACTGAAGCTTTCTTT.

This chain uses TRBV5-1 with TRBJ1-4; maybe TRBD1 (5 bases). Germline V CDR1 and CDR2: SGHRS, YFSETQ. The CDR3 totals 14 residues. The V end was cut by 4 bases, the J end by 8 bases, with 15 bases between. CDR3 sequence: CASSKGSLNEKLFF. The CDR3 nucleotides are TGCGCCAGCAGCAAGGGGAGTTTGAACGAAAAACTGTTTTTT.

The chain has TRBV5-1 and TRBJ2-7; 9 nucleotides agree with TRBD1. J lost 5 bases, V lost 0 bases, and 6 bases had no gene match. The CDR3 totals 15 residues. Germline values: CDR1 SGHRS, CDR2 YFSETQ. The CDR3 DNA follows: TGCGCCAGCAGCTTGGAGTGGACAGGGGTAAACGAGCAGTACTTC. Residues: CASSLEWTGVNEQYF. Full variable domain (remainder filled in from reference TRBV5-1 and TRBJ2-7): KAGVTQTPRYLIKTRGQQVTLSCSPISGHRSVSWYQQTPGQGLQFLFEYFSETQRNKGNFPGRFSGRQFSNSRSEMNVSTLELGDSALYLCASSLEWTGVNEQYFGPGTRLTVT.

CDR3 nucleotide sequence: TGCGCCAGCAGCTTGTTACCTCCTGGTAGCGGGAACACCGGGGAGCTGTTTTTT. Its translation: CASSLLPPGSGNTGELFF. The chain links TRBV5-1 to TRBJ2-2; D possibly corresponds to TRBD2 (6 bases). This CDR3 has 18 residues. V was cut by 1 base and J by 1 base, with 17 bases left in between. Germline CDR1 SGHRS, CDR2 YFSETQ.

The chain uses TRBV5-4 and TRBJ2-7, with 9 bases fitting TRBD1. CDR1 is SGHNT and CDR2 is YYREEE in the germline V gene (reference sequence). Germline trimming cut 3 bases from V and 0 bases from J; bases unmatched to any gene: 7. The CDR3 extends over 16 amino acids. As DNA, the CDR3 is TGTGCCAGCAGCTGGGGACAGGGCCTAAACTCCTACGAGCAGTACTTC. Residues: CASSWGQGLNSYEQYF.

This chain joins TRBV27 and TRBJ1-6, with a weak D call TRBD1 (6 bases). Trimming shortened V by 5 bases and J by 2 bases, and 10 bases separated the two germline ends. The CDR3 extends over 15 amino acids. CDR1 and CDR2 from the germline V gene are MNHEY and SMNVEV (reference sequence). CDR3 sequence: CASSPRTAYNSPLHF. The CDR3 coding sequence is TGTGCCAGCAGTCCAAGGACAGCCTATAATTCACCCCTCCACTTT.

The chain combines TRBV6-6 with TRBJ1-1; D unclear. V was pared by 0 bases and J by 1 base, with 6 bases between. The CDR3 extends over 14 amino acids. Germline-derived CDR1 and CDR2 are MNHNY and SVGAGI (reference sequence). DNA for the CDR3: TGTGCCAGCAGTTACTCGAAAGCGAACACTGAAGCTTTCTTT. It translates to CASSYSKANTEAFF.

The CDR3 loop reads CAWRPVGSYEQYF. The CDR3 nucleotides are TGTGCCTGGAGGCCGGTGGGATCGTACGAGCAGTACTTC. V is TRBV30 and J is TRBJ2-7; D remains ambiguous. Germline loops: CDR1 GTSNPN, CDR2 SVGIG (reference sequence). The CDR3 extends over 13 amino acids. Trimming stripped 3 bases from V and 4 bases from J, with 13 bases between.